This T cell receptor (beta chain) was found in a study of blood T cell repertoires in COVID-19. Whole-study context: Some COVID-19 samples were acute and others convalescent; all came from the United States, Italy and Spain. Sample material is recorded as cDNA or gDNA derived from T cells, B-cell-depleted T cells, or PBMCs.

V lost 6 bases and J 5 bases, leaving 19 bases between the germline ends. This CDR3 region has 16 residues. Germline assignment: CDR1 MDHEN and CDR2 SYDVKM. Original processing methods: Estimates of nucleated cell counts were drawn from the amplification of reference gene primers. Assay used: immunoSEQ multiplex PCR; TCRdb lists only in-frame clones, some missing. From that table come the V and J calls and clone size; the DNA was used to work out D and trimming. The profile covers 250,000 or so clones, with 84% appearing a single time and about 1.6% taken by the ten largest. The chain is built from TRBV28 and TRBJ2-2, with a possible D match to TRBD1 (6 bases). The receptor's source is a woman aged 40 to 50 who had recovered from COVID-19. Sequenced sample: peripheral blood. The CDR3, as DNA: TGTGCCAGCAGCCCCCCGACAGGCCCCTTGACCGGGGAGCTGTTTTTT. Amino acids: CASSPPTGPLTGELFF. The full variable domain, in which reference TRBV28 and TRBJ2-2 provide the parts outside the CDR3, is DVKVTQSSRYLVKRTGEKVFLECVQDMDHENMFWYRQDPGLGLRLIYFSYDVKMKEKGDIPEGYSVSREKKERFSLILESASTNQTSMYLCASSPPTGPLTGELFFGEGSRLTVL.